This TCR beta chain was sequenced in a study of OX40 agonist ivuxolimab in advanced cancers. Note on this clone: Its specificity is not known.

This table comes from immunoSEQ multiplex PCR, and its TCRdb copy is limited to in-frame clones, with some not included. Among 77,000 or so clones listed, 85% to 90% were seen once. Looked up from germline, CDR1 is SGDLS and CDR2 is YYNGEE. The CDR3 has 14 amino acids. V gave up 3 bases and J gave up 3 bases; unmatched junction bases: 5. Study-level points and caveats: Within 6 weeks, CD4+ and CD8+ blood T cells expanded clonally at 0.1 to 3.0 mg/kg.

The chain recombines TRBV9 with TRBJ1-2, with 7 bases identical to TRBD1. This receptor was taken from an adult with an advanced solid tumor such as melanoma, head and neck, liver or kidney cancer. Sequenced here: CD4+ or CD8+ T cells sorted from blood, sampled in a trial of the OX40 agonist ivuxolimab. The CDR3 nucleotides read TGTGCCAGCAGCGGGGGACAGCTAGACTATGGCTACACCTTC. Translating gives CASSGGQLDYGYTF.